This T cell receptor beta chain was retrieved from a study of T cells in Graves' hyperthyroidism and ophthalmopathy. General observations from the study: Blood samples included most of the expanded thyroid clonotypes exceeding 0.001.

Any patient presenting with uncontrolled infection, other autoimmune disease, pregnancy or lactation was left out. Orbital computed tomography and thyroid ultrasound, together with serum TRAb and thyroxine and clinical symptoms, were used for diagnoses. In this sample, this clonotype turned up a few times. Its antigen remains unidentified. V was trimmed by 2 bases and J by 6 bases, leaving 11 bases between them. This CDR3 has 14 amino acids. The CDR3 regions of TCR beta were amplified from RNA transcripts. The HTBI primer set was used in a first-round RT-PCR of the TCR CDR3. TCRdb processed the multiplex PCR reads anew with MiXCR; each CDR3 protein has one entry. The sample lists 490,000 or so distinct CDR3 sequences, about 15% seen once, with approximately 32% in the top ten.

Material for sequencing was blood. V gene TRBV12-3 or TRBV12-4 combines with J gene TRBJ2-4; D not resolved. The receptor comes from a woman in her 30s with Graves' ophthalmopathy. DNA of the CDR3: TGTGCCAGCAGTTTAAGACCCTCGGGAAACATTCAGTACTTC. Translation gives CASSLRPSGNIQYF.